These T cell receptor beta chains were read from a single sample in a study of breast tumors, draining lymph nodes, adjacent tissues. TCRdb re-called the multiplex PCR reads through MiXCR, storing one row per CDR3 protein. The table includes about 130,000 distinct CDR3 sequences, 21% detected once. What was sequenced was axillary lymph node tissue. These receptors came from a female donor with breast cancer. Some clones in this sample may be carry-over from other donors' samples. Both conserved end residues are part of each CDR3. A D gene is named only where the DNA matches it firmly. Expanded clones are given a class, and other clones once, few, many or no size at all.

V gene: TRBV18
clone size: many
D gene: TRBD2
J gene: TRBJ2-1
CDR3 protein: CASSPPTSGSGDEQFF
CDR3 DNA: TGTGCCAGCTCACCACCGACTAGCGGGAGCGGTGATGAGCAGTTCTTC

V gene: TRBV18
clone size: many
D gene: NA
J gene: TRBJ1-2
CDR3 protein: CASSVGEIGYGYTF
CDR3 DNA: TGTGCCTCGTCGGTTGGGGAAATCGGCTATGGCTACACCTTC

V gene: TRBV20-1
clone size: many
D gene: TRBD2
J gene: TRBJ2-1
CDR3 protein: CSALDGTSSYNEQFF
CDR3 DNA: TGCAGTGCTCTCGACGGGACTAGCTCCTACAATGAGCAGTTCTTC

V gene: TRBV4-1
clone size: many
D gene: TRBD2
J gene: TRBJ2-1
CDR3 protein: CASSQDRGTSGSRNEQFF
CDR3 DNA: TGCGCCAGCAGCCAAGATCGGGGGACTAGCGGGAGTCGTAATGAGCAGTTCTTC

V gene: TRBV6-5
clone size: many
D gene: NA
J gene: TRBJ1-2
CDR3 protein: CASRPTESHYGYTF
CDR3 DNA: TGTGCCAGCAGACCAACAGAGAGCCACTATGGCTACACCTTC

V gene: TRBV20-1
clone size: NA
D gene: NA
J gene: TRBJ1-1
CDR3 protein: CSASATTGLTEAFF
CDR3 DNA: TGCAGTGCTAGCGCTACGACAGGTCTTACTGAAGCTTTCTTT

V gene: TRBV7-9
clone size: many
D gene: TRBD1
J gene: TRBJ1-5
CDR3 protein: CASSLTGNSQPQHF
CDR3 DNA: TGTGCCAGCAGCCTGACAGGGAATAGTCAGCCCCAGCATTTT

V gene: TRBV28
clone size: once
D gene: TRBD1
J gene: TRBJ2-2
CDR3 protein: CASSLGGQGNTGELFF
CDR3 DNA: TGTGCCAGCAGTCTAGGGGGACAGGGGAACACCGGGGAGCTGTTTTTT

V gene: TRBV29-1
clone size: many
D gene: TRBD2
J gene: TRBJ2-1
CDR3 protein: CSVETRERLFF
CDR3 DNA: TGCAGCGTTGAAACGCGGGAGAGGCTGTTCTTC

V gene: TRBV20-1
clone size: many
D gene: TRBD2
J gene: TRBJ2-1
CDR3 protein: CSAQLAGLNEQFF
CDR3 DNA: TGCAGTGCTCAGCTAGCGGGACTCAATGAGCAGTTCTTC

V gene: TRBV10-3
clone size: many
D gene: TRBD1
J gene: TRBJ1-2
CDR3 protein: CAIKLTGGGGYTF
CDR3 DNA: TGTGCCATCAAGTTGACAGGGGGCGGTGGCTACACCTTC

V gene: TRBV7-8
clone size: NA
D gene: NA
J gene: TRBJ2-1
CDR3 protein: CASRYHPVAEQYF
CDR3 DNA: TGTGCCAGCAGATACCATCCAGTCGCTGAGCAATACTTC

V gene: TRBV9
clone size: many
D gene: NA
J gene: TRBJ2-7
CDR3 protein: CASSAPKYF
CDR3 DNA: TGTGCCAGCAGCGCCCCTAAGTACTTC

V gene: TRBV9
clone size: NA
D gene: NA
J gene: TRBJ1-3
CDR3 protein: CTSSVAPGLVGNTIYF
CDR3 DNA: TGTACCAGCAGCGTAGCGCCCGGCCTTGTGGGAAACACCATATATTTT

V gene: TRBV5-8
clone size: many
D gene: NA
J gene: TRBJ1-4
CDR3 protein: CASSSSGAYNEKLFF
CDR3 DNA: TGTGCCAGCAGCTCAAGTGGGGCATATAATGAAAAACTGTTTTTT

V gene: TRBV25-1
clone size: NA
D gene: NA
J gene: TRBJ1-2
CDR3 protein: CASSEWDRYYGYTF
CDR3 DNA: TGTGCCAGCAGTGAATGGGACCGCTACTATGGCTACACCTTC

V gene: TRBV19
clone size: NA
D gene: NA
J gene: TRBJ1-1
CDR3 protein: CASSIERGNTEAFF
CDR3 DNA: TGTGCCAGTAGTATAGAGAGGGGGAACACTGAAGCTTTCTTT

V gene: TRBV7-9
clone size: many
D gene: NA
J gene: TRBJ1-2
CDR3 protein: CASSPRDGGNVYGYTF
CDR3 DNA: TGTGCCAGCAGCCCTCGAGATGGGGGCAACGTATATGGCTACACCTTC

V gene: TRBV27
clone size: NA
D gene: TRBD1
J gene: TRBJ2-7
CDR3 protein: CASRARDRGLHEQYF
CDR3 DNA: TGTGCCAGCAGGGCCCGGGACAGGGGGCTGCACGAGCAGTACTTC

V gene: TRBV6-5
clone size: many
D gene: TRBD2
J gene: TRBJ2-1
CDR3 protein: CASTGLAGASEQFF
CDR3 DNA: TGTGCCAGCACTGGACTAGCGGGAGCTAGTGAGCAGTTCTTC

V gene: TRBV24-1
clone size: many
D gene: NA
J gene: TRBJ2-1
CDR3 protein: CATSDAGTNEQFF
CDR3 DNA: TGTGCCACCAGTGATGCCGGGACCAATGAGCAGTTCTTC

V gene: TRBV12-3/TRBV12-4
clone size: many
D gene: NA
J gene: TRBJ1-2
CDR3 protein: CASSFGPNYGYTF
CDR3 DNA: TGTGCCAGCAGTTTTGGGCCTAACTATGGCTACACCTTC

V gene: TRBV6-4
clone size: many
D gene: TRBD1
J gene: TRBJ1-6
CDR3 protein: CASRADRGALHF
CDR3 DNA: TGTGCCAGCAGGGCGGACAGGGGGGCCCTCCACTTT

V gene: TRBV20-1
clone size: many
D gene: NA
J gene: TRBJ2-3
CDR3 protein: CSAVRVANTQYF
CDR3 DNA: TGCAGTGCCGTACGGGTCGCTAATACGCAGTATTTT

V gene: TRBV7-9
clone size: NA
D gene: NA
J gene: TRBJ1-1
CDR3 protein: CASSSLLGRQMNTEAFF
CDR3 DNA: TGTGCCAGCAGCAGTCTCCTAGGGAGACAGATGAACACTGAAGCTTTCTTT

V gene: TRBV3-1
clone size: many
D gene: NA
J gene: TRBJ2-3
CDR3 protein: CASSQAQRTDTQYF
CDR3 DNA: TGTGCCAGCAGCCAAGCTCAGCGCACAGATACGCAGTATTTT

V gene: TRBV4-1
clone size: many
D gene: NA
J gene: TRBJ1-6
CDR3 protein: CASSVTGLQGLHF
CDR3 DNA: TGCGCCAGCAGCGTGACCGGACTTCAGGGCCTCCACTTT

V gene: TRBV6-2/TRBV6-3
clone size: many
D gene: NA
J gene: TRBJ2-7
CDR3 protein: CASSLGPREQYF
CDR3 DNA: TGTGCCAGCAGTCTAGGACCTCGCGAGCAGTACTTC

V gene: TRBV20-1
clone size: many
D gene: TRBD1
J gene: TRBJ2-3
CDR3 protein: CSARDRENQTMGQGGSSTDTQYF
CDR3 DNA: TGCAGTGCTAGAGATCGCGAAAACCAAACGATGGGACAGGGGGGATCGAGTACAGATACGCAGTATTTT

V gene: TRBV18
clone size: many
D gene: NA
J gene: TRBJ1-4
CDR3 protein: CASSPTGSNEKLFF
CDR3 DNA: TGTGCCAGCTCACCTACAGGGTCTAATGAAAAACTGTTTTTT

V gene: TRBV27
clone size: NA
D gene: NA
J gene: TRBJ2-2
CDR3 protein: CASSRRHPRTGELFF
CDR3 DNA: TGTGCCAGCAGCCGACGACATCCGAGGACCGGGGAGCTGTTTTTT

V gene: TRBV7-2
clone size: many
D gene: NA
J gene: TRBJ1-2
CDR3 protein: CASSFDIRTGYTF
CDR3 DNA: TGTGCCAGCAGCTTCGACATCAGGACCGGCTACACCTTC

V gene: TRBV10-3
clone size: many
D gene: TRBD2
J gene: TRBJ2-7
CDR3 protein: CAISEGLAGEQYF
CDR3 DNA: TGTGCCATCAGTGAGGGACTAGCGGGGGAGCAGTACTTC

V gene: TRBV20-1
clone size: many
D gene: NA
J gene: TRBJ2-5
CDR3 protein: CSAPSGVEETQYF
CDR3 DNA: TGCAGTGCTCCCTCCGGGGTTGAGGAGACCCAGTACTTC

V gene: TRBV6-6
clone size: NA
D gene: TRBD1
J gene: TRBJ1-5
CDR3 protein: CASSLTGGGSNQPQRF
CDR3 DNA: TGTGCCAGCAGCCTGACAGGGGGTGGGAGCAATCAGCCCCAGCGTTTT

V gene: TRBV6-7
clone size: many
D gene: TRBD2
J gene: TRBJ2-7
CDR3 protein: CASLGGEPYEQYF
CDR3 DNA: TGTGCCAGCCTGGGGGGGGAGCCCTACGAGCAGTACTTC